The table lists the clone carrying this T cell receptor beta chain with many counts. What it binds is not known. CDR1 and CDR2 (germline): MNHNY, SVGAGI (reference sequence). The V end lost 10 bases, the J end lost 5 bases, and 18 bases lay between the germline ends. The CDR3 sequence is 14 residues long. Unique molecular identifiers were built into the TCR beta cDNA libraries. TCRdb re-derived calls from the PCR reads in MiXCR, one entry per CDR3 protein. The data contain 150,000 to 200,000 distinct CDR3 sequences, 30% of them singletons. The record originates from a study of post-analysis software for immune sequencing data. Study conclusions and caveats: With TRBV5-6, TRBV5-1 and TRBV20-1 included, about five TRBV segments were more frequent in patients than in controls.

Sequencing used blood. The clonotype originates from a girl aged 10-17 years with multiple sclerosis. The chain couples TRBV6-6 to TRBJ1-5, with TRBD1 as a possible D gene (6 bases). The CDR3 DNA follows: TGTGCCACCCTACCCCGGACAGAACATCAGCCCCAGCATTTT. It encodes CATLPRTEHQPQHF.